The 26 T cell receptor beta chains listed next were all sequenced from one sample in a study of blood T cell repertoires in COVID-19. TCRdb's table, derived via immunoSEQ multiplex PCR, lists solely in-frame clones and lacks some. The table shows about 98,000 clones, with just under 85% occurring only once. Source material: peripheral blood. These receptors all come from a man in his forties with active or convalescent COVID-19.

V gene TRBV6-5 combines with J gene TRBJ2-6; D gene uncertain. Trimming pared 7 bases from V and 4 bases from J, leaving 5 bases between. Germline V gene data show CDR1 as MNHEY and CDR2 as SVGAGI. The CDR3 is 12 residues long. The CDR3 spells CASKSGANVLTF. Here the CDR3 DNA reads TGTGCCAGCAAATCGGGGGCCAACGTCCTGACTTTC.

Points on this clone: The DNA is left out, because the CDR3 cannot be placed on it with certainty; the CDR3 is given as TCRdb lists it. The V gene is TRBV6-5, the J gene TRBJ2-4; the D call TRBD1 from the table was never checked on the DNA. The CDR3 is made up of 16 amino acids, end residues included. From germline, CDR1 is MNHEY and CDR2 SVGAGI. The CDR3 sequence is CASSYVGPGTGYSPYF.

This chain connects TRBV27 to TRBJ2-1; 7 bases align to TRBD1. Looked up from germline, CDR1 is MNHEY and CDR2 is SMNVEV (reference sequence). V was clipped by 7 bases and J by 0 bases; unmatched bases: 9. The CDR3 spans 16 residues. The CDR3 loop is CASNKGRDSSYNEQFF. The CDR3 region has the DNA TGTGCCAGCAACAAGGGCCGGGACAGCTCCTACAATGAGCAGTTCTTC.

The chain uses TRBV6-2 or TRBV6-3 and TRBJ2-3; 15 bases map to TRBD2. The CDR3 runs 17 residues. Germline V lookup: CDR1 MNHEY, CDR2 SVGEGT. After removal of 5 bases from V and 5 bases from J, the junction contained 8 bases not matched to a gene. In nucleotides, the CDR3 is TGTGCCAGCAGTCCCTGGACTAGCGGGGGGGCCAGAGATACGCAGTATTTT. Translating it yields CASSPWTSGGARDTQYF.

V and J are TRBV6-2 or TRBV6-3 and TRBJ1-4, with a possible D match to TRBD1 (5 bases). This CDR3 contains 13 residues. Trimming took off 5 bases at V and 8 bases at J, with 12 bases between the two ends. CDR1 is MNHEY and CDR2 is SVGEGT in the germline V gene. The CDR3 sequence is CASSGHTEEKLFF. In DNA, the CDR3 is TGTGCCAGCAGTGGACACACGGAGGAAAAACTGTTTTTT.

The rearrangement links TRBV5-1 to TRBJ2-1; 8 bases are a match to TRBD2. This CDR3 contains 16 residues. The germline gives CDR1 SGHRS, CDR2 YFSETQ. The V gene end was trimmed by 3 bases and the J gene end by 5 bases; junction bases not matched to a gene: 10. The CDR3 DNA sequence: TGCGCCAGCAGCTCTCCTCCGGGACTAGGGGACAATGAGCAGTTCTTC. Protein: CASSSPPGLGDNEQFF.

This clone was seen only a few times. The chain carries TRBV3-1 (or the pseudogene TRBV3-2) and TRBJ1-4, with TRBD1 matching 7 bases. Losses at the gene ends were 6 bases for V and 6 bases for J; bases not matched to a gene: 7. Germline V lookup: CDR1 LGHDT, CDR2 YNNKEL (reference sequence). CDR3 length: 14 residues. The CDR3: CASSRQGFYEKLFF. The CDR3, as DNA: TGTGCCAGCAGTCGACAGGGATTTTATGAAAAACTGTTTTTT.

The chain carries TRBV6-5 and TRBJ1-5; D unresolved. V dropped 0 bases and J dropped 4 bases, with 10 bases sitting between them. Germline loops: CDR1 MNHEY, CDR2 SVGAGI. This CDR3 has 15 amino acids. CDR3: CASSYSIFGNQPQHF. CDR3 nucleotides: TGTGCCAGCAGTTACTCGATCTTCGGGAATCAGCCCCAGCATTTT.

This chain links TRBV2 with TRBJ1-1; D is unclear. The CDR3 loop spans 15 amino acids. Trimming stripped 6 bases from V and 6 bases from J, with 20 bases between. Germline-derived CDR1 and CDR2 are SNHLY and FYNNEI. CDR3: CASSYLRLVAAEAFF. The CDR3 DNA is TGTGCCAGCAGCTATCTTAGGTTAGTGGCGGCTGAAGCTTTCTTT.

The V call is TRBV24-1, the J call TRBJ2-3; TRBD1 might be the D (6 bases). The CDR3 has 14 residues. Germline-derived CDR1 and CDR2 are KGHDR and SFDVKD. Trimming removed 3 bases at V and 4 bases at J, with 10 bases between. The CDR3 reads CATSDPTGPDTQYF. The CDR3, as DNA: TGTGCCACCAGTGATCCAACAGGGCCAGATACGCAGTATTTT.

The rearrangement joins TRBV18 to TRBJ1-6, with D tentatively TRBD1 (5 bases). Per the germline V gene, CDR1 is KGHSH and CDR2 is LQKENI. The CDR3 loop spans 13 amino acids. V gave up 8 bases and J gave up 10 bases, with 15 bases separating them. CDR3 protein: CASESDSSSPLHF. Here the CDR3 DNA reads TGTGCCAGCGAGTCAGACAGTTCCTCACCCCTCCACTTT.

This chain uses TRBV3-1 (or the pseudogene TRBV3-2) with TRBJ1-6, with D hard to call. The CDR3 consists of 15 residues. V was clipped by 2 bases and J by 6 bases, with 11 bases between them. In germline, CDR1 is LGHDT, CDR2 YNNKEL (reference sequence). The CDR3 DNA is TGTGCCAGCAGCCAATTTACAGTAGGTAATTCACCCCTCCACTTT. This sequence encodes CASSQFTVGNSPLHF.

The chain employs TRBV6-5 and TRBJ2-5; D remains ambiguous. Germline assignment: CDR1 MNHEY and CDR2 SVGAGI. The V end lost 5 bases, the J end lost 3 bases, and 4 bases lay between the germline ends. This CDR3 comprises 11 residues. The CDR3 spells CASSQKETQYF. For the CDR3, the DNA is TGTGCCAGCAGTCAGAAAGAGACCCAGTACTTC.

The chain links TRBV24-1 to TRBJ1-5; the match to TRBD1 covers 7 bases. Losses at the gene ends were 8 bases for V and 0 bases for J; bases not matched to a gene: 6. The CDR3 totals 15 residues. Germline CDR1 KGHDR, CDR2 SFDVKD. The CDR3 sequence: CATMEDRNSNQPQHF. The CDR3 DNA follows: TGTGCCACCATGGAGGACAGGAATAGCAATCAGCCCCAGCATTTT.

With respect to this clone: One end of the junction is discordant with germline, which a read error may explain. The gene calls are TRBV6-1 and TRBJ1-5; a possible D gene is TRBD1 (5 bases). The CDR3 totals 14 residues. Germline V gene data show CDR1 as MNHNS and CDR2 as SASEGT. CDR3 bases: TGTGCCAGCAGGGAAGGGGTGGGGAGTCAGCCCCAGCATTTT. It encodes CASREGVGSQPQHF.

This chain links TRBV20-1 with TRBJ1-1; TRBD1 aligns across 7 bases. CDR1 DFQATT and CDR2 SNEGSKA come from the germline V gene (reference sequence). The CDR3 covers 15 residues. V was clipped by 3 bases and J by 1 base; unmatched bases: 8. CDR3 loop: CSASVNRGQNTEAFF. In DNA form, the CDR3 reads TGCAGTGCTAGTGTCAACAGGGGACAGAACACTGAAGCTTTCTTT.

This clone has a single count. The J gene is TRBJ2-7, the V gene TRBV30, with 10 bases lining up with TRBD1. The germline V gene has CDR1 GTSNPN and CDR2 SVGIG (reference sequence). This CDR3 has 13 residues. Trimming at V came to 4 bases and at J to 3 bases, leaving 3 bases not matched to a gene. CDR3 coding DNA: TGTGCCTGGACTCGGGACAGGGGCTACGAGCAGTACTTC. It is translated as CAWTRDRGYEQYF.

The chain joins TRBV18 to TRBJ1-1, with D perhaps matching TRBD1 (5 bases). With 2 bases removed from V and 5 bases from J, the gap between germline ends came to 12 bases. Germline V gene data show CDR1 as KGHSH and CDR2 as LQKENI. This CDR3 is built from 14 residues. CDR3 amino acids: CASSPKDRGTEAFF. Written as DNA, the CDR3 is TGTGCCAGCTCACCAAAAGATCGGGGGACTGAAGCTTTCTTT.

CDR3 nucleotides: TGTGCCAGCAGTAGGACAGGGGGCGCGTACGAGCAGTACTTC. As protein: CASSRTGGAYEQYF. The chain couples TRBV3-1 (or the pseudogene TRBV3-2) to TRBJ2-7; TRBD1 matches at 11 bases. Germline CDR1 and CDR2: LGHDT and YNNKEL (reference sequence). V was clipped by 6 bases and J by 4 bases; unmatched bases: 5. The CDR3 sequence is 14 residues long.

This clone appeared a single time. CDR3 region: CASSLLQDRSYGYTF. The CDR3 DNA follows: TGTGCCAGCAGCTTATTACAGGACAGGAGCTATGGCTACACCTTC. J is TRBJ1-2 and V is TRBV7-9; 7 nucleotides match TRBD1. CDR1 SEHNR and CDR2 FQNEAQ come from the germline V gene (reference sequence). Trimming took 2 bases from V and 4 from J; bases not matched to a gene: 7. This CDR3 contains 15 residues.

The chain recombines TRBV18 with TRBJ1-1, with 7 bases fitting TRBD1. Germline CDR1 reads KGHSH; CDR2 reads LQKENI. This CDR3 spans 16 amino acids. J gave up 2 bases and V 3 bases, and 9 bases lay outside the gene matches. The CDR3 protein is CASSPRTGVGNTEAFF. Written as DNA, the CDR3 is TGTGCCAGCTCACCGCGCACAGGGGTCGGCAACACTGAAGCTTTCTTT.

The chain is built from TRBV19 and TRBJ2-5; 11 bases are a match to TRBD2. The length of the CDR3 is 18 residues. Germline V gene sequence: CDR1 LNHDA, CDR2 SQIVND (reference sequence). V gave up 1 base and J gave up 4 bases; unmatched junction bases: 11. CDR3 nucleotides: TGTGCCAGTAGTATAGTTCTCCTAGCGGGGGGCTTCCGAGAGACCCAGTACTTC. Its protein product is CASSIVLLAGGFRETQYF.

The chain recombines TRBV29-1 with TRBJ2-3, with 10 bases matching TRBD2. The trim removed 8 bases at V and 4 bases at J, leaving 15 bases unmatched. The CDR3 spans 16 residues. Germline V gene data show CDR1 as SQVTM and CDR2 as ANQGSEA. The CDR3 region is CSSLRSGGAVADTQYF. The CDR3 DNA reads TGCAGCTCGTTAAGGAGCGGGGGGGCCGTGGCAGATACGCAGTATTTT.

V gene TRBV12-3 or TRBV12-4 combines with J gene TRBJ1-5, with 7 positions matching TRBD1. The CDR3 covers 13 residues. V shed 6 bases and J 4 bases; nucleotides not matched to a gene: 3. CDR3 sequence (DNA): TGTGCCAGCAGCGGGACAGAGAATCAGCCCCAGCATTTT. Amino acids: CASSGTENQPQHF.

V gene TRBV19 combines with J gene TRBJ1-6, with TRBD1 as a possible D gene (5 bases). Germline lookup yields CDR1 LNHDA and CDR2 SQIVND (reference sequence). CDR3 size: 13 residues. Trimming took off 6 bases at V and 9 bases at J, with 12 bases between the two ends. The CDR3 nucleotides are TGTGCCAGTAGCTCCGACAGAGGTTCACCCCTCCACTTT. Protein product: CASSSDRGSPLHF.

The chain links TRBV3-1 (or the pseudogene TRBV3-2) to TRBJ1-1, with D tentatively TRBD1 (6 bases). Germline V gene lookup returns CDR1 LGHDT and CDR2 YNNKEL (reference sequence). The CDR3 consists of 12 residues. V lost 3 bases and J lost 11, with 13 bases in between. The DNA of the CDR3 is TGTGCCAGCAGCCATGGCCGGGGACACGCTTTCTTT. This codes for CASSHGRGHAFF.